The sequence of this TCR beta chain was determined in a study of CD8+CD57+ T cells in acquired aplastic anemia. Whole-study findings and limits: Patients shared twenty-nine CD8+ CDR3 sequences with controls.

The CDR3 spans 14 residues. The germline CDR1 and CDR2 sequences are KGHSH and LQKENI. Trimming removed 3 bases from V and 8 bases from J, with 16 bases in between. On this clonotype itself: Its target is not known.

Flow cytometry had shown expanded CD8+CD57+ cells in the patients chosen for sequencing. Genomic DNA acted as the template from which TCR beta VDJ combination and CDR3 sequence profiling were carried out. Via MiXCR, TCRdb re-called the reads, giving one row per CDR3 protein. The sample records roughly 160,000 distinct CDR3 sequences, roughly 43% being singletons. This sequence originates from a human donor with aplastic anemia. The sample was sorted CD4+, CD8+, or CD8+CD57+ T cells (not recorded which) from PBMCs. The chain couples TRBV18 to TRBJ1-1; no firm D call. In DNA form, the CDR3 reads TGTGCCAGCTCACCGGCAAAAGGTCCGTCAGAAGCTTTCTTT. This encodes CASSPAKGPSEAFF.